This T cell receptor beta chain originates from a study of blood T cell repertoires in COVID-19. Background on the study: Collection of acute and convalescent COVID-19 samples took place in the United States, Italy and Spain.

V was shortened by 6 bases and J by 5 bases, with 11 bases between the two germline ends. Germline assignment: CDR1 KGHSH and CDR2 LQKENI. The CDR3 runs to 13 residues. In the original workflow: Cell counts per sample came from amplifying reference gene primers. The repertoire was sequenced with immunoSEQ multiplex PCR; TCRdb's copy has only in-frame clones and lacks some. The D gene and trimming were derived from the DNA, and the V and J assignments and clone size from that table. The sample shows around 84,000 clones, around 85% of them seen only once. This clonotype was obtained from a man older than 75 with active or convalescent COVID-19. Source material: peripheral blood. The rearrangement uses TRBV18 and TRBJ2-1; unclear D gene. The CDR3 loop reads CASSLTLDNEQFF. The DNA of the CDR3 is TGTGCCAGCTCCCTAACCCTAGACAATGAGCAGTTCTTC.